This is a list of T cell receptor beta chains from one sample in a study of blood T cell repertoires in COVID-19. TCRdb's table, derived via immunoSEQ multiplex PCR, lists solely in-frame clones and lacks some. The sample holds some 260,000 clones, around 90% seen once. Sequenced input: PBMCs or T cells enriched from blood (not recorded which). The receptors were sampled from a woman in her late teens or twenties who had recovered from COVID-19. Both conserved end residues are part of each CDR3. The order of the fields is J gene, V gene, CDR3 protein.

>TRBJ2-3|TRBV10-3
CAISLSGSPDTQYF
>TRBJ1-2|TRBV27
CASSLTGANYGYTF
>TRBJ2-7|TRBV28
CASSSTGQGFYEQYF
>TRBJ2-1|TRBV4-3
CASSQAGGYNEQFF
>TRBJ1-2|TRBV25-1
CASSGQGFYGYTF
>TRBJ2-1|TRBV7-9
CASAPLAGVTYNEQFF
>TRBJ2-2|TRBV4-1
CASSPRRGQGTGELFF
>TRBJ2-1|TRBV7-2
CASAGLADYNEQFF
>TRBJ2-2|TRBV6-6
CASRQGQGGTGELFF
>TRBJ1-1|TRBV5-1
CASSGDTENTEAFF
>TRBJ2-7|TRBV14
CASSQYRGSYEQYF
>TRBJ2-7|TRBV6-5
CASSMYRDGSYEQYF
>TRBJ2-5|TRBV11-2
CASSLRGIQETQYF
>TRBJ2-2|TRBV5-5
CASSLIQPGELFF
>TRBJ2-5|TRBV6-2/TRBV6-3
CASSYSIRGAGTQYF
>TRBJ2-7|TRBV6-5
CASSRTGGFSYEQYF
>TRBJ2-1|TRBV4-2
CASSQDSGEAYNEQFF
>TRBJ1-5|TRBV5-5
CASSLESGVQPQHF
>TRBJ1-1|TRBV6-5
CASSYRSSEAFF
>TRBJ2-7|TRBV18
CASSPSEIQGWGYEQYF
>TRBJ1-4|TRBV11-3
CASSLTRGEKLFF
>TRBJ2-7|TRBV9
CASSDSGGGTYEQYF
>TRBJ1-5|TRBV9
CASSAGSDQPQHF
>TRBJ2-1|TRBV11-3
CASTDRGYEQFF
>TRBJ1-6|TRBV7-8
CASSLEAPSRNSPLHF
>TRBJ2-6|TRBV5-1
CVSSLGGGAGANVLTF
>TRBJ2-4|TRBV9
CASSVGGRNIQYF
>TRBJ2-7|TRBV5-4
CASSLGQGVGEQYF
>TRBJ2-3|TRBV15
CATLPRDRITDTQYF
>TRBJ2-6|TRBV4-2
CASSQDPPGYGANVLTF
>TRBJ2-2|TRBV5-4
CASSLASSSTGELFF
>TRBJ1-2|TRBV6-5
CASSYAGGDANYGYTF
>TRBJ1-2|TRBV5-1
CASSWGQGLYGYTF
>TRBJ2-1|TRBV27
CASSLKGWPIYNEQFF
>TRBJ1-6|TRBV6-5
CASSYQGNSPLHF
>TRBJ1-2|TRBV3-1/TRBV3-2
CASSQGHRGTNYGYTF
>TRBJ2-2|TRBV3-1/TRBV3-2
CASSHGLATGELFF
>TRBJ2-2|TRBV3-1/TRBV3-2
CASSQGLRVNTGELFF
>TRBJ2-2|TRBV18
CASSPAGGLNTGELFF
>TRBJ2-2|TRBV9
CASSVSVAGELFF
>TRBJ2-7|TRBV27
CASAEWGQNYEQYF
>TRBJ2-1|TRBV5-1
CASSPRTSGTGEQFF
>TRBJ2-5|TRBV7-8
CASGSGQWETQYF
>TRBJ1-1|TRBV10-1
CASSPMTTNTEAFF
>TRBJ1-2|TRBV4-2
CASSQELGGGYTF
>TRBJ2-3|TRBV4-1
CASSRVVASSTDTQYF
>TRBJ2-7|TRBV5-1
CASSFSGALNEQYF